This T cell receptor beta chain was recovered during a study of cytomegalovirus exposure and HLA in healthy donors. Background on the study: The Caucasian-associated ancestry cluster held roughly 81% of 350 to 450 genotyped donors.

Study-level findings and limits: Among the most significant clusters, several appeared linked to common viral pathogens in a later analysis. For most TCR beta V segments, an earlier analysis put the productive rate at about 90% or about 30% of the time. With DRB1 most and HLA-C fewest, TCR association rates differed between HLA loci in a later analysis.

With 60 Vbeta and 13 Jbeta primers, the PCR was carried out. The method was immunoSEQ multiplex PCR; TCRdb's version includes in-frame clones alone and lacks a portion of them. The repertoire holds over 90,000 clones, approximately 72% seen once, with 14% in the top ten. The CDR3 is made up of 15 amino acids. Germline-derived CDR1 and CDR2 are SGHDT and YYEEEE. V shed 2 bases and J shed 2 bases, with 13 bases lying between them. A note on this clone: Its antigen remains unknown.

The sample consisted of PBMCs. The V gene is TRBV5-6, the J gene TRBJ1-1; no clear D. The sequence came from a woman in her 70s in good health and CMV-seropositive. The CDR3 bases are TGTGCCAGCAGCTTTGAGGGTCTGGGCAACACTGAAGCTTTCTTT. It codes for CASSFEGLGNTEAFF.